Shown below are 21 T cell receptor beta chains from a single sample sequenced in a study of T-cell memory formation after mild COVID-19. TCRdb analysed the 5' RACE reads with MiXCR anew, one entry per CDR3 protein. The repertoire consists of approximately 150,000 distinct CDR3 sequences, with roughly 6.2% occurring once and the leading ten covering approximately 2.2%. The sample taken for sequencing was PBMCs or a T cell subset sorted from them (not recorded which). Receptors were obtained from an adult woman who had mild COVID-19 (a few samples of this study predate the infection). Cell type and time point are not known.

The chain joins TRBV15 to TRBJ2-5, with TRBD1 as a possible D gene (6 bases). Trimming cost V 1 base and J 2 bases, with 17 bases left between them. Germline CDR1 LNHNV, CDR2 YYDKDF (reference sequence). This CDR3 has 17 amino acids. The CDR3 DNA follows: TGTGCCACCAGCAGAGGTTTAAAAGGACAGTTACAAGAGACCCAGTACTTC. It specifies CATSRGLKGQLQETQYF.

This clonotype occurred many times. The J gene is TRBJ2-3, the V gene TRBV24-1; tentatively, D is TRBD2 (5 bases). The CDR3 length is 16 residues. V lost 9 bases, J lost 2 bases, and 20 bases lay in between. CDR1 KGHDR and CDR2 SFDVKD come from the germline V gene. CDR3 in amino acids: CATALGILGFTDTQYF. For the CDR3, the DNA is TGTGCCACCGCCTTGGGTATACTAGGATTCACAGATACGCAGTATTTT.

This clonotype was seen at least ten times. The J gene is TRBJ2-4, the V gene TRBV12-3 or TRBV12-4; 8 bases align to TRBD1. The CDR3 length is 15 residues. Trimming took 6 bases from V and 4 from J; bases not matched to a gene: 8. The CDR3 sequence is CASSPNRGEKNIQYF. The CDR3 DNA is TGTGCCAGCAGCCCGAACAGGGGGGAAAAAAACATTCAGTACTTC.

This clonotype was recorded a few times. The CDR3 DNA follows: TGTGCCAGCAGTCCCCCGGGGATCCGAGAAAAACTGTTTTTT. Residues: CASSPPGIREKLFF. V usage is TRBV12-3 or TRBV12-4 and J usage is TRBJ1-4; D remains ambiguous. V lost 5 bases to trimming and J lost 8 bases, with 15 bases between them. The CDR3 has 14 residues.

This clonotype was seen at least ten times. The chain employs TRBV20-1 and TRBJ2-5; 9 bases are a match to TRBD2. V dropped 5 bases and J dropped 5; count of bases not matched to a gene: 6. The CDR3 covers 13 residues. Germline CDR1 and CDR2: DFQATT and SNEGSKA (reference sequence). The CDR3 bases are TGCAGTGCTCCGCGGGGGGGAAAGGAGACCCAGTACTTC. As protein: CSAPRGGKETQYF.

This clonotype occurred a few times. The V and J genes are TRBV3-1 and TRBJ1-5; D call uncertain. The CDR3 is made up of 13 amino acids. Deletions cut 3 bases from V and 11 bases from J, with 14 bases between. CDR1 is LGHDT, CDR2 YNNKEL, per germline (reference sequence). In DNA form, the CDR3 reads TGTGCCAGCAGCCAGGGATACGGTCTGGCCCAGCATTTT. It is translated as CASSQGYGLAQHF.

The chain is built from TRBV5-1 and TRBJ2-3; 12 bases align to TRBD2. Germline V gene lookup returns CDR1 SGHRS and CDR2 YFSETQ. This CDR3 region has 16 residues. V shed 6 bases, J shed 0 bases, and the junction held 5 bases outside the gene matches. CDR3 in amino acids: CASKTGTSGSTDTQYF. The DNA for the CDR3 is TGCGCCAGCAAAACCGGGACTAGCGGGAGCACAGATACGCAGTATTTT.

This clonotype was seen many times. The chain carries TRBV4-2 and TRBJ2-3; D gene uncertain. CDR1 and CDR2 from the germline V gene are LGHNA and YNFKEQ. Trimming pared 1 base from V and 2 bases from J, leaving 7 bases between. The CDR3 is 14 amino acids. The CDR3 coding sequence is TGTGCCAGCAGCCAAGGAAGGCACACAGATACGCAGTATTTT. Translated: CASSQGRHTDTQYF.

This clonotype was counted many times. This chain uses TRBV5-1 with TRBJ2-2; 10 nucleotides agree with TRBD2. The germline CDR1 and CDR2 sequences are SGHRS and YFSETQ. The CDR3 is 18 amino acids. Unmatched junction bases numbered 10, after V lost 4 bases and J lost 1 base. CDR3 bases: TGCGCCAGCAGCCGATGGGGGCGGACTAGCGGGAACACCGGGGAGCTGTTTTTT. It yields the protein CASSRWGRTSGNTGELFF.

This clonotype has ten or more counts. J is TRBJ2-2 and V is TRBV7-3; 10 bases match TRBD2. Germline V gene lookup returns CDR1 SGHTA and CDR2 FQGTGA. This CDR3 is 16 amino acids long. Trimming cost V 2 bases and J 6 bases; bases outside gene matches: 6. CDR3 protein: CASSLLAGAKAGELFF. In DNA, the CDR3 is TGTGCCAGCAGCTTACTAGCGGGAGCCAAGGCCGGGGAGCTGTTTTTT.

This clonotype was observed many times. V and J are TRBV5-1 and TRBJ2-7, with D perhaps matching TRBD2 (5 bases). V was clipped by 0 bases and J by 3 bases, with 16 bases between them. Germline values: CDR1 SGHRS, CDR2 YFSETQ. The CDR3 extends over 16 amino acids. CDR3: CASSLGARTPRYEQYF. The CDR3, as DNA: TGCGCCAGCAGCTTGGGAGCGAGGACTCCCCGCTACGAGCAGTACTTC.

This chain connects TRBV11-2 to TRBJ1-2, with a tentative D call TRBD1 (5 bases). This CDR3 is built from 14 residues. V was pared by 7 bases and J by 6 bases, with 18 bases between. Germline V gene lookup returns CDR1 SGHAT and CDR2 FQNNGV. The CDR3 region has the DNA TGTGCCAGCACCCGCCGGGGGGTAAGAGATGGCTACACCTTC. This gives the protein CASTRRGVRDGYTF.

This clonotype was seen more than once but under ten times. This chain links TRBV5-1 with TRBJ2-3; D is ambiguous. Trimming left V 0 bases short and J 1 base short, with 12 bases between. Looked up from germline, CDR1 is SGHRS and CDR2 is YFSETQ. There are 16 residues in the CDR3. The CDR3 DNA reads as TGCGCCAGCAGCTTGGGACCTCTAACCGGCACAGATACGCAGTATTTT. This codes for CASSLGPLTGTDTQYF.

The chain is built from TRBV6-5 and TRBJ2-2; 11 bases line up with TRBD1. This CDR3 is 15 amino acids long. J was trimmed by 3 bases and V by 8 bases; bases with no gene match: 5. Germline CDR1 reads MNHEY; CDR2 reads SVGAGI. CDR3 coding DNA: TGTGCCAGCCGTTGGACAGGGGGCGACACCGGGGAGCTGTTTTTT. Translated, it gives CASRWTGGDTGELFF.

The chain joins TRBV24-1 to TRBJ2-5, with 7 bases lining up with TRBD1. Trimming at V came to 5 bases and at J to 5 bases, leaving 13 bases not matched to a gene. CDR3 length: 16 residues. The germline gives CDR1 KGHDR, CDR2 SFDVKD. DNA of the CDR3: TGTGCCACCAGTGTTCCCACAGGGGCGCTGGAGGAGACCCAGTACTTC. Residues: CATSVPTGALEETQYF.

Of note for this clonotype: The junction shows a germline mismatch at one end, possibly a read error. This chain uses TRBV5-1 with TRBJ2-7, with 10 bases that match TRBD1. Germline CDR1 SGHRS, CDR2 YFSETQ. The CDR3 is made up of 15 amino acids. The DNA of the CDR3 is TGCGCCAGCAGCTCAGATGGGACAGGGGCCTACGATCAGTACTTC. Its translation is CASSSDGTGAYDQYF.

The chain carries TRBV20-1 and TRBJ1-2; D not resolved. This CDR3 has 10 amino acids. Trimming pared 0 bases from V and 8 bases from J, leaving 4 bases between. CDR1 and CDR2 (germline): DFQATT, SNEGSKA (reference sequence). The CDR3 reads CSARDGGYTF. CDR3 sequence (DNA): TGCAGTGCTAGAGACGGAGGCTACACCTTC.

Many counts were recorded for this clonotype. V gene TRBV7-3 combines with J gene TRBJ2-1, with D maybe TRBD2 (6 bases). The V gene's germline CDR1 is SGHTA and CDR2 FQGTGA. Trimming stripped 5 bases from V and 0 bases from J, with 8 bases between. The CDR3 is 14 residues long. The CDR3 protein is CASSQDYSYNEQFF. CDR3 nucleotides: TGTGCCAGCAGCCAGGACTACTCCTACAATGAGCAGTTCTTC.

This clonotype is termed medium-sized (0.01 to 0.1%). The rearrangement uses TRBV12-3 or TRBV12-4 and TRBJ2-1, with D possibly matching TRBD2 (6 bases). V lost 6 bases, J lost 3 bases, and 15 bases lay in between. The CDR3 covers 15 residues. This CDR3 is CASSLGRSGYNEQFF. The CDR3 DNA sequence: TGTGCCAGCAGCCTCGGGAGAAGCGGCTACAATGAGCAGTTCTTC.

There are many counts of this clonotype. The V and J genes are TRBV5-1 and TRBJ2-1, with 7 bases aligning to TRBD2. In germline, CDR1 is SGHRS, CDR2 YFSETQ. CDR3 length: 16 amino acids. V was clipped by 4 bases and J by 1 base; unmatched bases: 8. DNA for the CDR3: TGCGCCAGCAGCCCTTCTGGCGGGAGTTCCTACAATGAGCAGTTCTTC. Its protein is CASSPSGGSSYNEQFF.

The CDR3 DNA sequence: TGTGCCAGCAGACTACGGGGACAGGGGGATTCACCCCTCCACTTT. Encoded protein: CASRLRGQGDSPLHF. The rearrangement joins TRBV12-3 or TRBV12-4 to TRBJ1-6, with 11 nucleotides matching TRBD1. V lost 6 bases to trimming and J lost 8 bases; unmatched junction nucleotides: 6. This CDR3 has 15 residues.